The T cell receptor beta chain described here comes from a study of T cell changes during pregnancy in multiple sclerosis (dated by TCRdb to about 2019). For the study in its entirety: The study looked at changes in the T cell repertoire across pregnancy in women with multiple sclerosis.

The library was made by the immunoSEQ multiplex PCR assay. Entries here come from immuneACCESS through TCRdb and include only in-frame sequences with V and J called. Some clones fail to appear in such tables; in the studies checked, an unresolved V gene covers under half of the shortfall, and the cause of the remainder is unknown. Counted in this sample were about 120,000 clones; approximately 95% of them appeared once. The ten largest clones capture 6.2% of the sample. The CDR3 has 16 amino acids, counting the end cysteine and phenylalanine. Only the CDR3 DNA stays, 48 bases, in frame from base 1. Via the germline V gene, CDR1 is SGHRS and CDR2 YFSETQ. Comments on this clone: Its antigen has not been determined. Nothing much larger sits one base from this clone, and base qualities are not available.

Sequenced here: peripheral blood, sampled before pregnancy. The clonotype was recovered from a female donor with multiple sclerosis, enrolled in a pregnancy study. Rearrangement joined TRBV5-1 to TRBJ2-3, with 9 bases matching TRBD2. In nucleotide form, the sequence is TGCCCATCCGCCTCAGGTGGCGGGGGGGCCACGGATACGCAGTATTTT. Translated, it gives CPSASGGGGATDTQYF.